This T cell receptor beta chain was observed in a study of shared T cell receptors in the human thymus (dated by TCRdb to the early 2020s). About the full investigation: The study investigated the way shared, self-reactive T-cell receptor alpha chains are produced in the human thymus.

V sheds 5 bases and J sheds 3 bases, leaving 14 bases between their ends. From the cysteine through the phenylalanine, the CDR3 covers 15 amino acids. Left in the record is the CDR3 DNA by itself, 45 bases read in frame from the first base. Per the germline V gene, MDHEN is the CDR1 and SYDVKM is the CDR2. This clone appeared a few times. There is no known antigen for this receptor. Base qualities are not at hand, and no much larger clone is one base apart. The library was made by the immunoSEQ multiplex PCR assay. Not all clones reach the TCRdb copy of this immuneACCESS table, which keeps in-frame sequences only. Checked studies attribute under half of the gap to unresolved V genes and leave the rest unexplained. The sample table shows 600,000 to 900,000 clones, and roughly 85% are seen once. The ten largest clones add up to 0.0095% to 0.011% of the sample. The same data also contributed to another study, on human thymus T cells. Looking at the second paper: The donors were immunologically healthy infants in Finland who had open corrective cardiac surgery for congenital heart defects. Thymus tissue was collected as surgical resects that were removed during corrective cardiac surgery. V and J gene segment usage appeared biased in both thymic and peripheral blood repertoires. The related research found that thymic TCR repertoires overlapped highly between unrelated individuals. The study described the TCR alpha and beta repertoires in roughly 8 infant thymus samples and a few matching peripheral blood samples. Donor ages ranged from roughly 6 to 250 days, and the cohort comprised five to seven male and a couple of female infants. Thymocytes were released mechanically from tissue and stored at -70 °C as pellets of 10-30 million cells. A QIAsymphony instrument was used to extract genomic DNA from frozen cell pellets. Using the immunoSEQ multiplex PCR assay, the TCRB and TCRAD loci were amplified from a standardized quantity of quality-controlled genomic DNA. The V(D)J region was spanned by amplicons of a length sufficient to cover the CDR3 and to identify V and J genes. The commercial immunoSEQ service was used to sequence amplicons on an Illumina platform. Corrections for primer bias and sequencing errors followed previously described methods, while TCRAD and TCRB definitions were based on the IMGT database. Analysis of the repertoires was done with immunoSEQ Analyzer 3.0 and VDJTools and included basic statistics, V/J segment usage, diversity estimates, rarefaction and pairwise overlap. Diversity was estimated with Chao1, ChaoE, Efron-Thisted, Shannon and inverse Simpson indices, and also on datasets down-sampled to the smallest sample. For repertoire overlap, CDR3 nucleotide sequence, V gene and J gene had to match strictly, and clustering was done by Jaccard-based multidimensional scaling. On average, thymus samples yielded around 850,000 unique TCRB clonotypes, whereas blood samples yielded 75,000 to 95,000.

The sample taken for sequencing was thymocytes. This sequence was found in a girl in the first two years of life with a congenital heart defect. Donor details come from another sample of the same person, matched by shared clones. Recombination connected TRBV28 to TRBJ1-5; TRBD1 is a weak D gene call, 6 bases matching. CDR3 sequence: CASSPHDRPNQPQHF. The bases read TGTGCCAGCAGTCCGCATGACAGGCCCAATCAGCCCCAGCATTTT.